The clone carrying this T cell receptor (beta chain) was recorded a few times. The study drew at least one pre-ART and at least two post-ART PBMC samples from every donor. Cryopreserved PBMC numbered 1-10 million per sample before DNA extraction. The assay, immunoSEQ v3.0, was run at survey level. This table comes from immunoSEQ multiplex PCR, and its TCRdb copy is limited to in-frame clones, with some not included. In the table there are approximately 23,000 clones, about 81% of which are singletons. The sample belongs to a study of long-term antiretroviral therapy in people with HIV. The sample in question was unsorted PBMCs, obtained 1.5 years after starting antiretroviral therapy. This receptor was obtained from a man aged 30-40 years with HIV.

The DNA for the CDR3 is TGTGCCAGTAGTATGACGGACAGGGGAGGCAATCAGCCCCAGCATTTT. Its translation is CASSMTDRGGNQPQHF. The J gene is TRBJ1-5, the V gene TRBV19, with 9 positions matching TRBD1. Trimming cost V 3 bases and J 2 bases; bases outside gene matches: 5. In germline, CDR1 is LNHDA, CDR2 SQIVND (reference sequence). The CDR3 consists of 16 residues. Supplemented by reference TRBV19 and TRBJ1-5, the full variable domain reads DGGITQSPKYLFRKEGQNVTLSCEQNLNHDAMYWYRQDPGQGLRLIYYSQIVNDFQKGDIAEGYSVSREKKESFPLTVTSAQKNPTAFYLCASSMTDRGGNQPQHFGDGTRLSIL.